This TCR beta chain appears in the sequencing data of a study of blood T cells in healthy people across ages (dated by TCRdb to about 2015). For the study in its entirety: Template switching captured roughly one uniquely barcoded TCR beta cDNA molecule per two T cells in model experiments. Four age groups were formed from the donors: young (average approximately 15 years), middle-aged (just under 40), aged (around 68) and long-lived (82). The study measured age-related changes in TCR beta repertoire diversity using deep sequencing normalized with unique cDNA molecular identifiers. Two additional independent replicas of 1 million unique cDNA reads from the same blood draw were analyzed for two donors (one aged 18 to 29 and one aged 80 or older). To avoid experimental bias, donors of different ages were distributed randomly across sequencing lanes. The study at large found these results: Compared with the aged group, more naive CD4+ T cells, fewer expanded clones and increased TCR diversity were shown by the long-lived group, suggesting age selection. The CMV infection status of donors was not known, potentially confounding age-related changes in expanded clonotypes. Observed TCR beta diversity per million T cells fell roughly linearly with age, and a significant reduction was already apparent by age around 40. Observed TCR beta diversity correlated strongly with the percentage of naive T cells measured by flow cytometry. Estimates of total diversity based on one million sequenced T cells were regarded as lower bounds and as underestimates. Because profiling used bulk unsorted PBMCs, naive and antigen-experienced compartments could not be compared conclusively.

Library prep was done by 5' RACE. Sequencing used an Illumina HiSeq 2500. A second PCR of roughly 6 to 12 cycles was performed with a sample-barcoded 5' primer and a J-beta primer mix. Each TCR beta cDNA molecule received a unique molecular identifier from a template-switch 5' adaptor carrying 12 random nucleotides. Each sample yielded at least 3 million CDR3-containing paired-end reads. First-strand cDNA was synthesized from all RNA with the Mint cDNA synthesis kit, primed by a TRBC-specific oligonucleotide. All cDNA was treated with uracil-DNA glycosylase and then went through a first 18-cycle PCR with the universal primers M1SS and BC2_uni_R. As for the authors' bioinformatics: Each sample was normalized by randomly selecting 1 million high-quality reads, each carrying a distinct molecular identifier. Reads with shared molecular identifiers were discarded instead of being binned into consensus sequences. CDR3 identification, clonotype clustering and error correction used MiTCR with a Q25 quality threshold and the strictest error-elimination algorithm. A nonparametric unseen species model with Euler transformation was used to estimate a lower bound on total TCR beta diversity. TCRdb itself trimmed the public reads at Q25 with fastp, ran MiXCR and retained productive beta chains. Under each unique CDR3 protein, matching rows form one entry showing the most common genes and DNA. TCRdb, rather than the study authors, made the V and J calls. The table for this sample lists roughly 2 million distinct CDR3 sequences; roughly 50% of them were counted only once. Jointly, the top ten make up approximately 2% of the sample.

The roughly 39 donors, aged about 6 to 95 years, were systemically healthy Caucasian individuals from Russia. Each donor gave roughly 9.5 milliliters of peripheral blood, collected into EDTA-treated Vacutainer tubes. PBMCs were isolated by Ficoll-Paque density-gradient centrifugation, with at least 6 million obtained per sample. Total RNA, at least 6 micrograms per sample, was extracted from PBMCs with Trizol reagent. The percentages of naive CD45RAhigh/CD27high T cells were determined by flow cytometry on a PBMC aliquot from every donor. A note on this clonotype: Its specific antigen is unknown. There are no base qualities to consult, and no much larger clone falls within one base.

The sample taken for sequencing was blood. This TCR was recovered from a middle-aged woman in good health.

The DNA sequence follows: TGTGCCAGCAGCCGAGCGGGGGGGCCGGAAAATGAGCAGTTCTTC. Translated, this gives CASSRAGGPENEQFF. The V and J genes are TRBV3-1 and TRBJ2-1, with 10 middle bases fitting TRBD2. CDR1 is given as LGHDT and CDR2 as YNNKEL, both from the germline V gene (reference sequence). There are 15 amino acids in the CDR3, from cysteine to phenylalanine inclusive. The read is trimmed to its CDR3 DNA, 45 bases read in frame from base 1. The V end gives up 4 bases and the J end 7 bases, leaving 7 bases in the junction not matched to a gene.